This TCR beta chain was recorded in a study of blood T cell repertoires in COVID-19. Study-level background: The study drew acute and convalescent COVID-19 samples from the United States, Italy and Spain. PBMCs, B-cell-depleted T cells, or T cells were the source of the cDNA or gDNA that made up the material.

Living in about two dozen US areas, the participants were between about 18 and 100 years of age. Recovery meant two consecutive negative NP/OP PCR tests, professional clearance, or resolved symptoms. Assay: immunoSEQ multiplex PCR; the TCRdb copy retains only in-frame clones and omits some. This table has around 140,000 clones, about nine tenths appearing once. The CDR3 totals 18 residues. Germline CDR1 MDHEN, CDR2 SYDVKM. V gave up 3 bases and J gave up 2 bases, with 22 bases separating them. Sequenced material: PBMCs or T cells enriched from blood (not recorded which). The V gene is TRBV28, the J gene TRBJ1-1; tentatively, D is TRBD1 (5 bases). This TCR was recovered from a man aged 55 to 70 who had recovered from COVID-19. The CDR3, as DNA: TGTGCCAGCAGTTTTCGCTTGGGCAGTAAAGGGGAAAACACTGAAGCTTTCTTT. It yields the protein CASSFRLGSKGENTEAFF.